This paragraph reports one T cell receptor (beta chain). These data originate in a study of blood T cell repertoires in COVID-19. Across the study: Samples of COVID-19 (acute and convalescent) were obtained from the United States, Italy and Spain. T cells, B-cell-depleted T cells, or PBMCs provided the cDNA or gDNA that served as material.

The CDR3 contains 15 residues. Germline V gene sequence: CDR1 SGHNT, CDR2 YYREEE (reference sequence). J lost 8 bases, V lost 4 bases, and 7 bases had no gene match. In the original processing: Reference gene primer amplification gave nucleated cell count estimates. TCRdb keeps only in-frame clones here, not all; method: immunoSEQ multiplex PCR. The V and J calls and clone size were taken over from that table, and D and trimming were inferred from the DNA. The sample lists more than 90,000 clones, about 85% seen once, with roughly 8% in the top ten. Sequenced sample: peripheral blood. This clonotype originated in a human donor in a cohort sampled during active COVID-19. The V call is TRBV5-4, the J call TRBJ2-1; 12 nucleotides align to TRBD2. This CDR3 reads CASSRTSGVADEQFF. Written as DNA, the CDR3 is TGTGCCAGCAGCCGGACTAGCGGGGTGGCGGATGAGCAGTTCTTC.